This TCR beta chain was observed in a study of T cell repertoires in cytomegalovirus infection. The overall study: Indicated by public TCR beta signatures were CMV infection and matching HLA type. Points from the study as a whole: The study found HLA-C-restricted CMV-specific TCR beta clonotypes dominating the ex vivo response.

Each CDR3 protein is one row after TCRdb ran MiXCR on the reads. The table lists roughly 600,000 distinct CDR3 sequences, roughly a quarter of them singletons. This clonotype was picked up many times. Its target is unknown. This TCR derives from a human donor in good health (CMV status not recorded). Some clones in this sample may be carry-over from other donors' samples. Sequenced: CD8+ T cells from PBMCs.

The DNA of the CDR3 is TGTGCCAGCAGTTACACCATGAACACTGAAGCTTTCTTT. It is translated as CASSYTMNTEAFF. The V call is TRBV12-3 or TRBV12-4, the J call TRBJ1-1; D remains unclear. Between the trimmed V and J ends, which lost 4 bases and 0 bases, there was a span of 6 bases. The CDR3 runs 13 residues.